Listed below are T cell receptor beta chains from one sample, sequenced in a study of T cell changes during pregnancy in multiple sclerosis. Clones were read by immunoSEQ multiplex PCR, and TCRdb kept only the in-frame ones, dropping some. Of roughly 50,000 clones in the sample, roughly 92% are singletons; the top ten hold around 0.25%. The material was CD4+ T cells from peripheral blood mononuclear cells, obtained in the third trimester of pregnancy. These receptors originate from a female donor with multiple sclerosis, enrolled in a pregnancy study. The CDR3 runs from the conserved cysteine through the conserved F or W. D genes are given only for firm matches. Rows may omit the clone size; those that give it use once, few, many or a size class.

DNA,CDR3,D,size,J,V
TGCAGCGTAACAGGGGGCGTCACTGAAGCTTTCTTT,CSVTGGVTEAFF,TRBD1,medium-sized,TRBJ1-1,TRBV29-1
TGTGCCAGTAGAACAAAGTTTATGAACACTGAAGCTTTCTTT,CASRTKFMNTEAFF,NA,NA,TRBJ1-1,TRBV19
TGTGCCAGCAGCTTAGCCAGGGGGAGCTATGGCTACACCTTC,CASSLARGSYGYTF,TRBD1,few,TRBJ1-2,TRBV7-2
TGCGCCAGCAGCCTTGGACTAGCCCGGGCCTACGAGCAGTACTTC,CASSLGLARAYEQYF,TRBD2,once,TRBJ2-7,TRBV5-1
TGTGCCAGCAGCCTAGGGGGTTTTTCCACAGATACGCAGTATTTT,CASSLGGFSTDTQYF,NA,NA,TRBJ2-3,TRBV2
TGCAGCGTTGTAGCCCGCACAGATACGCAGTATTTT,CSVVARTDTQYF,NA,NA,TRBJ2-3,TRBV29-1
TGCGCCAGCAGCCTGACCGGGCGGGAGTACAATGAGCAGTTCTTC,CASSLTGREYNEQFF,TRBD2,NA,TRBJ2-1,TRBV4-1
TGTGCCAGTAGTCGGGGGGGAACTCAGCCCCAGCATTTT,CASSRGGTQPQHF,NA,NA,TRBJ1-5,TRBV19
TGTGCCTGGAGTCGGAGTAACGAGCAGTACTTC,CAWSRSNEQYF,NA,NA,TRBJ2-7,TRBV30
TGTGCCACTAAGACAGAAACTAACTATGGCTACACCTTC,CATKTETNYGYTF,NA,NA,TRBJ1-2,TRBV6-5
TGTGCCAGCAGTGAAGACGTAGGGGAGGATGAGCAGTTCTTC,CASSEDVGEDEQFF,NA,once,TRBJ2-1,TRBV6-1
TGCGCCAGCAGCTTGAAATTAGCGGGAGGGCTATGGGAGACCCAGTACTTC,CASSLKLAGGLWETQYF,TRBD2,NA,TRBJ2-5,TRBV5-1
TGTGCCAGCAGTTTAAACTTGGACAGGGTGGGAGAAGCTTTCTTT,CASSLNLDRVGEAFF,TRBD1,few,TRBJ1-1,TRBV28
TGTGCCAGCTCACCAATAGGCGGGGTACTCGGGAACTATGGCTACACCTTC,CASSPIGGVLGNYGYTF,NA,once,TRBJ1-2,TRBV18
TGTGCCAGCAGCCCGCGGGGGGGCAGTTTAAATGAGCAGTTCTTC,CASSPRGGSLNEQFF,TRBD2,NA,TRBJ2-1,TRBV9
TGTGCCAGCAGCTTAGTACAGACCACCGGGGAGCTGTTTTTT,CASSLVQTTGELFF,NA,once,TRBJ2-2,TRBV7-2
TGTGCCAGCACCCGGGACAGGGGTAATGAAAAACTGTTTTTT,CASTRDRGNEKLFF,TRBD1,NA,TRBJ1-4,TRBV2
TGTGCCAGCAGTTACTCGGTGGACAGGGGGCCTGGCTACACCTTC,CASSYSVDRGPGYTF,TRBD1,NA,TRBJ1-2,TRBV6-5
TGTGCCAGCGGCTTCGGACAGGGTCCCTACGAGCAGTACTTC,CASGFGQGPYEQYF,TRBD1,NA,TRBJ2-7,TRBV7-8
TGCAGCGTTGATTACAGGGGCTATGGCTACACCTTC,CSVDYRGYGYTF,TRBD1,NA,TRBJ1-2,TRBV29-1
TGTGCCAGCAGTGTTATGCGAACCGGGGAGCTGTTTTTT,CASSVMRTGELFF,NA,NA,TRBJ2-2,TRBV6-1
TGTGCCAGCAGTTTCCCGCGCGGGTGTGGTGAGCAGTACTTC,CASSFPRGCGEQYF,NA,NA,TRBJ2-7,TRBV27
TGTGCCAGCAGTGTCTCTAGCGGGAGTGGGACAGATACGCAGTATTTT,CASSVSSGSGTDTQYF,TRBD2,NA,TRBJ2-3,TRBV6-1
TGTGCCAGTAGTAACAGAGAGAACACCGGGGAGCTGTTTTTT,CASSNRENTGELFF,NA,NA,TRBJ2-2,TRBV19
TGTGCAAGTCGCTTAGCGAAGGTCCAGGATTATGGCTACACCTTC,CASRLAKVQDYGYTF,NA,NA,TRBJ1-2,TRBV12-2
TGTGCCAGCAGCGCAAGACAGGACTCCTACGAGCAGTACTTC,CASSARQDSYEQYF,NA,few,TRBJ2-7,TRBV21-1
TGTGCCAGCAGCTTACGCGGTAAAGAGACCCAGTACTTC,CASSLRGKETQYF,NA,once,TRBJ2-5,TRBV7-7
TGCGCCAGCAGCTCTGGACAGCTCCGTGATGGCTACACCTTC,CASSSGQLRDGYTF,NA,NA,TRBJ1-2,TRBV5-1
TGTGCCAGCTCCCGACAGGGGGCGGCAGATGAGCAGTTCTTC,CASSRQGAADEQFF,TRBD1,NA,TRBJ2-1,TRBV27
TGTGCCATCAGTGACGGAGTGAACACCGGGGAGCTGTTTTTT,CAISDGVNTGELFF,NA,once,TRBJ2-2,TRBV10-3
TGTGCCAGCAGCTTAGTTGGTGAGGCCGGGGGAGATACGCAGTATTTT,CASSLVGEAGGDTQYF,NA,NA,TRBJ2-3,TRBV7-9
TGTGCCAGCAGTGAGAACTGGTTCTACGAGCAGTACTTC,CASSENWFYEQYF,NA,NA,TRBJ2-7,TRBV2
TGCGCCAGCAGCTGGGGGGACAGGTCATCGACCTACGAGCAGTACTTC,CASSWGDRSSTYEQYF,TRBD1,NA,TRBJ2-7,TRBV5-1
TGTGCCAGCTCAGTAAGAGGGACAGGGACAATGGCGAACACCGGGGAGCTGTTTTTT,CASSVRGTGTMANTGELFF,TRBD1,NA,TRBJ2-2,TRBV18
TGTGCCAGCAGACCTAGGACAGGGGGAGATACGCAGTATTTT,CASRPRTGGDTQYF,TRBD1,once,TRBJ2-3,TRBV2
TGTGCCAGCAGTGACCAGACTAGCACAGCCTACGAGCAGTACTTC,CASSDQTSTAYEQYF,TRBD2,NA,TRBJ2-7,TRBV6-1
TGTGCCAGCAACCGGGACAGGGGGCGAGTAGGAGAGACCCAGTACTTC,CASNRDRGRVGETQYF,TRBD1,once,TRBJ2-5,TRBV5-6
TGTGCCAGCAGATGGGCTTACCAAGAGACCCAGTACTTC,CASRWAYQETQYF,NA,NA,TRBJ2-5,TRBV6-6
TGCGCCAGCAGTAAAACAGGGGGCAGGTACGAGCAGTACTTC,CASSKTGGRYEQYF,TRBD1,NA,TRBJ2-7,TRBV10-1
TGTGCCACCAGCAGAGATGCCGGGACAGGGAGGCGCGAGCAGTACTTC,CATSRDAGTGRREQYF,TRBD1,NA,TRBJ2-7,TRBV15
TGTGCCTGGAGTGTAGCGGTAGCGGGGGACTACAATGAGCAGTTCTTC,CAWSVAVAGDYNEQFF,TRBD2,NA,TRBJ2-1,TRBV30
TGTGCCACCAGCAGAGAGGCGGGGGCCAGCACAGATACGCAGTATTTT,CATSREAGASTDTQYF,NA,NA,TRBJ2-3,TRBV15
TGTGCCAGCAGCAGTCTAGAAGCAAATGAGCAGTTCTTC,CASSSLEANEQFF,NA,once,TRBJ2-1,TRBV5-4
TGCGCCAGCAGCCAAGTGCGGACAAGCTCCTACAATGAGCAGTTCTTC,CASSQVRTSSYNEQFF,NA,NA,TRBJ2-1,TRBV4-1
TGTGCCAGTAGTATCTCGATAACTAGGGGCTACACCTTC,CASSISITRGYTF,NA,few,TRBJ1-2,TRBV19
TGTGCCAGCAGCTTCGTCGGGACTAGCGGAAAGACCCAGTACTTC,CASSFVGTSGKTQYF,TRBD2,NA,TRBJ2-5,TRBV7-2
TGCGCCAGCAGCTTGGCCCGGGACTGGTCCTACGAGCAGTACTTC,CASSLARDWSYEQYF,NA,once,TRBJ2-7,TRBV5-1
TGCGCCAGCACCGCATCCGGGGGGAACACTGAAGCTTTCTTT,CASTASGGNTEAFF,NA,NA,TRBJ1-1,TRBV5-1
TGTGCCAGCAGTAGGACAGCCGCAACTAATGAAAAACTGTTTTTT,CASSRTAATNEKLFF,NA,NA,TRBJ1-4,TRBV2